This T cell receptor beta chain derives from a study of control samples from healthy donors and cancer patients. Germline CDR1 KGHSH, CDR2 LQKENI. V shed 2 bases and J shed 3 bases, with 13 bases lying between them. The CDR3 is made up of 15 amino acids. This table comes from immunoSEQ multiplex PCR, and its TCRdb copy is limited to in-frame clones, with some not included. The sample yields under 80,000 clones, approximately 87% seen once. The TCR comes from a man aged 45-65 years in good health. Sequenced sample: blood. The chain carries TRBV18 and TRBJ1-1; perhaps TRBD1 as D (5 bases). CDR3 nucleotide sequence: TGTGCCAGCTCACCAGTAGGGGAGAGAGACACTGAAGCTTTCTTT. Protein: CASSPVGERDTEAFF.